The 10 T cell receptor beta chains below come from one sample, sequenced in a study of T cell changes during pregnancy in multiple sclerosis. Some clones are missing from TCRdb's copy, which holds only in-frame ones; the method was immunoSEQ multiplex PCR. The data hold 70,000 to 95,000 clones, with 90% to 95% observed a single time. Sequenced material: peripheral blood, taken in the second trimester of pregnancy. The receptors were sampled from a female donor with multiple sclerosis, enrolled in a pregnancy study.

Turning to this clone: The germline gene is not matched at one end of the junction; a read error may be the cause. This chain joins TRBV2 and TRBJ1-1, with TRBD1 matching over 8 bases. Germline lookup yields CDR1 SNHLY and CDR2 FYNNEI. The length of the CDR3 is 15 residues. Written as DNA, the CDR3 is TGTGCCAGCAGCGAAGCAGGGGGCTTGAACACTGAAGCTTTCTTT. Protein product: CASSEAGGLNTEAFF.

The V gene is TRBV7-3, the J gene TRBJ2-7; possibly TRBD2 for D (5 bases). V was trimmed by 8 bases and J by 0 bases, leaving 14 bases between them. From germline, CDR1 is SGHTA and CDR2 FQGTGA. The CDR3 loop spans 14 amino acids. The CDR3 bases are TGTGCCAGCGCTGAGACTACGATCTCCTACGAGCAGTACTTC. This sequence encodes CASAETTISYEQYF.

The J gene is TRBJ1-1, the V gene TRBV28, with a possible D match to TRBD1 (6 bases). The CDR3 consists of 16 residues. Germline values: CDR1 MDHEN, CDR2 SYDVKM. The ends were cut back, 5 bases at V and 10 bases at J, with 26 bases in the middle. CDR3 nucleotides: TGTGCCAGCAGTGCCACCCCTTCCACACAGGGTTGGAGAGCTTTCTTT. Protein sequence: CASSATPSTQGWRAFF.

This clone was seen more than once but under ten times. The rearrangement joins TRBV7-9 to TRBJ2-7; 8 nucleotides line up with TRBD2. V was clipped by 7 bases and J by 0 bases; unmatched bases: 14. From germline, CDR1 is SEHNR and CDR2 FQNEAQ (reference sequence). CDR3 size: 17 residues. The chain's CDR3 is CASTPGGGGRSSYEQYF. CDR3 nucleotide sequence: TGTGCCAGCACCCCCGGGGGCGGGGGGCGATCCTCCTACGAGCAGTACTTC.

V gene TRBV7-8 combines with J gene TRBJ1-2, with TRBD1 identical over 8 bases. V was pared by 4 bases and J by 8 bases, with 12 bases of the junction left unmatched. The CDR3 is 15 amino acids. CDR1 SGHVS and CDR2 FQNEAQ come from the germline V gene. CDR3 in amino acids: CASSSESTGVGGYTF. The CDR3 DNA is TGTGCCAGCAGCTCGGAATCGACAGGGGTAGGCGGCTACACCTTC.

The chain has TRBV18 and TRBJ2-3; 10 positions agree with TRBD2. CDR3 length: 17 residues. Germline V lookup: CDR1 KGHSH, CDR2 LQKENI. V was clipped by 3 bases and J by 6 bases; unmatched bases: 12. In nucleotides, the CDR3 is TGTGCCAGCTCACCGCCTCGAACTAGCGGGGAGGTGGATACGCAGTATTTT. This codes for CASSPPRTSGEVDTQYF. Filled out from reference TRBV18 and TRBJ2-3, the complete variable domain reads NAGVMQNPRHLVRRRGQEARLRCSPMKGHSHVYWYRQLPEEGLKFMVYLQKENIIDESGMPKERFSAEFPKEGPSILRIQQVVRGDSAAYFCASSPPRTSGEVDTQYFGPGTRLTVL.

The chain couples TRBV18 to TRBJ2-7, with a weak D call TRBD2 (5 bases). The CDR3 extends over 17 amino acids. V was shortened by 3 bases and J by 3 bases, with 21 bases between the two germline ends. Germline CDR1 and CDR2: KGHSH and LQKENI. This CDR3 reads CASSPFPQSGSVYEQYF. As DNA, the CDR3 is TGTGCCAGCTCACCCTTTCCCCAGTCGGGATCGGTCTACGAGCAGTACTTC.

The chain uses TRBV9 and TRBJ2-7, with D possibly TRBD2 on 5 matching bases. Per germline, CDR1 SGDLS and CDR2 YYNGEE. Trimming stripped 1 base from V and 1 base from J, with 12 bases between. This CDR3 is built from 15 residues. CDR3 DNA: TGTGCCAGCAGCGTAAATGCGGGCCTATCCTACGAGCAGTACTTC. Translating it yields CASSVNAGLSYEQYF.

This clone was observed a single time. The rearrangement links TRBV9 to TRBJ2-2; a weak D match, TRBD2 (6 bases). Germline assignment: CDR1 SGDLS and CDR2 YYNGEE. Trimming cost V 3 bases and J 3 bases, with 9 bases left between them. The CDR3 spans 14 residues. In DNA, the CDR3 is TGTGCCAGCAGCGGGGGACTCCACACCGGGGAGCTGTTTTTT. It specifies CASSGGLHTGELFF.

A single count supports this clone. J is TRBJ1-2 and V is TRBV4-2; possible D gene TRBD1, 5 bases. The CDR3 loop spans 18 amino acids. Germline CDR1 is LGHNA and CDR2 is YNFKEQ. V lost 0 bases and J 1 base, leaving 18 bases between the germline ends. The CDR3 coding sequence is TGTGCCAGCAGCCAAGACGACCGGGGGAGGGACGGTAACTATGGCTACACCTTC. It yields the protein CASSQDDRGRDGNYGYTF.